What follows are 27 T cell receptor beta chains derived from one specimen sequenced in a study of molecular identifiers for immune sequencing clone quantification. TCRdb re-called the PCR reads with MiXCR, one entry per CDR3 protein. The data contain 350,000 or so distinct CDR3 sequences, 20% to 25% of them singletons. Source material: naive CD8+ T cells from blood, with Jurkat cell RNA spiked in. Described subset: FACS-sorted CD8+CD4-CCR7+CD45RA+ naive T cells. All receptors come from a human donor in good health. Some libraries in this study had Jurkat cell RNA spiked in.

As for this clonotype: This could be a read error, since a much larger clone is one nucleotide away. The chain couples TRBV29-1 to TRBJ2-4; D unresolved. The CDR3 runs 15 residues. Germline CDR1 reads SQVTM; CDR2 reads ANQGSEA. The CDR3 nucleotides are TGCAGCGTTGAAAACCAAAGCGTAGGCAAAAGCATTCAGTACTTC. Translated: CSVENQSVGKSIQYF.

This clonotype was seen repeatedly, ten times or more. The gene calls are TRBV29-1 and TRBJ2-7; perhaps D is TRBD1 or TRBD2 (5 bases each). V was clipped by 5 bases and J by 2 bases, with 16 bases between them. Germline CDR1 is SQVTM and CDR2 is ANQGSEA. This CDR3 comprises 14 residues. CDR3 nucleotide sequence: TGCAGCGTTTCCCCGGGACCCGGGGCCTACGAGCAGTACTTC. Encoded protein: CSVSPGPGAYEQYF.

This clonotype has at least ten counts. The gene calls are TRBV27 and TRBJ1-4; 7 bases match TRBD1. The germline CDR1 and CDR2 sequences are MNHEY and SMNVEV (reference sequence). The V and J ends lost 7 bases and 6 bases, in that order; junction bases with no gene match: 5. This CDR3 is 13 amino acids long. CDR3 sequence (DNA): TGTGCCAGCAAGGGCAGGGGGTATGAAAAACTGTTTTTT. Residues: CASKGRGYEKLFF.

This clonotype occurred a few times. The chain is built from TRBV27 and TRBJ2-5; 8 bases match TRBD2. Germline lookup yields CDR1 MNHEY and CDR2 SMNVEV (reference sequence). This CDR3 is 15 amino acids long. Unmatched junction bases numbered 4, after V lost 0 bases and J lost 4 bases. Here the CDR3 DNA reads TGTGCCAGCAGTTTATCGTTCGGGGGGGTAGAGACCCAGTACTTC. This encodes CASSLSFGGVETQYF.

This clonotype was seen only a few times. A much larger clone lies a single base off, so this may be a read error. This chain joins TRBV21-1 and TRBJ1-5; the table assigns TRBD1, which was not confirmed against the DNA. TRBV21-1 counts as a pseudogene. CDR3 length: 14 residues. The CDR3 reads CASSGGRVNQPQHF. The CDR3 DNA follows: TGTGCCAGCAGCGGGGGGCGAGTGAATCAGCCCCAGCATTTT.

In this sample, this clonotype turned up many times. The CDR3 sequence: CASSLVRSTDTQYF. DNA of the CDR3: TGTGCCAGCAGCTTGGTGAGAAGCACAGATACGCAGTATTTT. This chain joins TRBV7-9 and TRBJ2-3, with D hard to call. CDR3 length equals 14 residues. Germline CDR1 SEHNR, CDR2 FQNEAQ (reference sequence). V lost 3 bases, J lost 0 bases, and 7 bases lay in between. Full variable domain (missing parts from reference TRBV7-9 and TRBJ2-3): DTGVSQNPRHKITKRGQNVTFRCDPISEHNRLYWYRQTLGQGPEFLTYFQNEAQLEKSRLLSDRFSAERPKGSFSTLEIQRTEQGDSAMYLCASSLVRSTDTQYFGPGTRLTVL.

This clonotype came up a few times. CDR3 residues: CASKTPGLVSEQFF. CDR3 nucleotide sequence: TGTGCCAGCAAAACGCCGGGACTGGTGAGTGAGCAGTTCTTC. V usage is TRBV3-2 and J usage is TRBJ2-1; TRBD2 is the table's D call, not checked against the DNA. TRBV3-2 is assigned pseudogene status. The CDR3 has 14 residues.

This clonotype was found many times. This chain links TRBV6-5 with TRBJ2-3, with D uncertain. V was clipped by 5 bases and J by 0 bases, with 9 bases between them. This CDR3 region has 14 residues. The germline gives CDR1 MNHEY, CDR2 SVGAGI. This CDR3 reads CASSVKFSTDTQYF. CDR3 nucleotide sequence: TGTGCCAGCAGTGTAAAGTTTAGCACAGATACGCAGTATTTT.

As to this clonotype: A much larger clone differs from this one at a single base, so this may be a read error. The chain uses TRBV5-3 and TRBJ1-1; D gene ambiguous. TRBV5-3 is placed among ORFs of uncertain function. The CDR3 is 11 residues long. The V end lost 8 bases, the J end lost 7 bases, and 12 bases lay between the germline ends. CDR3 sequence (DNA): TGTGCCAGCAGCCACGTCAGTGAAGCTTTCTTT. Amino acids: CASSHVSEAFF.

This sequence joins TRBV7-9 and TRBJ2-7; 8 nucleotides line up with TRBD2. This CDR3 has 14 residues. CDR1 is SEHNR, CDR2 FQNEAQ, per germline (reference sequence). With 4 bases clipped from V and 4 bases from J, the junction kept 6 bases outside the gene matches. In DNA, the CDR3 is TGTGCCAGCAGCTCCACTAGCGGACGGTACGAGCAGTACTTC. Its translation: CASSSTSGRYEQYF.

A word on this clonotype: A read error is possible here, since a much larger clone lies one base away. Here the CDR3 DNA reads TGTGCCAGCGGTTTGAGAACAGGGTCCTACGAGCAGTACTTC. Protein sequence: CASGLRTGSYEQYF. V usage is TRBV28 and J usage is TRBJ2-7, with D possibly matching TRBD1 (6 bases). The CDR3 length is 14 residues. Germline V gene data show CDR1 as MDHEN and CDR2 as SYDVKM. The variable domain in full, completed from reference TRBV28 and TRBJ2-7, reads DVKVTQSSRYLVKRTGEKVFLECVQDMDHENMFWYRQDPGLGLRLIYFSYDVKMKEKGDIPEGYSVSREKKERFSLILESASTNQTSMYLCASGLRTGSYEQYFGPGTRLTVT.

This clonotype was seen at least ten times. The chain couples TRBV29-1 to TRBJ2-7, with 9 bases matching TRBD1. The J segment lost 0 bases and the V segment lost 1 base, leaving 4 bases of the junction unmatched. The CDR3 extends over 15 amino acids. From germline, CDR1 is SQVTM and CDR2 ANQGSEA. CDR3 protein: CSVEAVQGASYEQYF. The CDR3 nucleotides are TGCAGCGTTGAAGCCGTACAGGGGGCCTCCTACGAGCAGTACTTC.

The sample holds many counts of this clonotype. This rearrangement joins TRBV5-6 to TRBJ1-4; D perhaps matches TRBD1 (5 bases). The CDR3 consists of 17 residues. Trimming shortened V by 4 bases and J by 1 base, and 17 bases separated the two germline ends. The germline CDR1 and CDR2 sequences are SGHDT and YYEEEE. The CDR3 reads CASSLIGTSETNEKLFF. CDR3 coding DNA: TGTGCCAGCAGCCTAATTGGGACTTCTGAAACTAATGAAAAACTGTTTTTT.

A note on this clonotype: One base away lies a much larger clone, so this may be a sequencing read error. The chain carries TRBV10-2 and TRBJ1-5; D is uncertain. Germline CDR1 WSHSY, CDR2 SAAADI. This CDR3 is built from 15 residues. The CDR3 reads CAGSESTGYHQPQHF. As DNA, the CDR3 is TGCGCCGGCAGTGAGTCGACTGGGTATCATCAGCCCCAGCATTTT.

The chain has TRBV10-3 and TRBJ2-7; the match to TRBD1 covers 8 bases. V lost 6 bases to trimming and J lost 0 bases; unmatched junction nucleotides: 4. In germline, CDR1 is ENHRY, CDR2 SYGVKD. The CDR3 is made up of 14 amino acids. Here the CDR3 reads CAIRPGTGSYEQYF. For the CDR3, the DNA is TGTGCCATCAGACCCGGGACAGGCTCCTACGAGCAGTACTTC.

This clonotype was observed at least ten times. The rearrangement links TRBV5-5 to TRBJ1-1; 8 bases align to TRBD1. The junction had 15 bases not matched to a gene; V was cut back by 4 bases and J by 4 bases. The CDR3 contains 17 residues. The germline V gene encodes CDR1 SGHKS and CDR2 YYEKEE (reference sequence). As DNA, the CDR3 is TGTGCCAGCAGCAAGTTAATACAGGGGGTTGGAATCACTGAAGCTTTCTTT. It is translated as CASSKLIQGVGITEAFF.

Many counts were recorded for this clonotype. The V gene is TRBV3-1, the J gene TRBJ2-2, with 7 bases lining up with TRBD2. This CDR3 is built from 15 residues. CDR1 and CDR2 (germline): LGHDT, YNNKEL (reference sequence). Trimming cost V 4 bases and J 0 bases; bases outside gene matches: 2. CDR3 sequence reads: CASSPRGANTGELFF. The CDR3, as DNA: TGTGCCAGCAGCCCCCGGGGGGCGAACACCGGGGAGCTGTTTTTT.

There are many counts of this clonotype. J is TRBJ2-7 and V is TRBV14; a weak D match, TRBD2 (5 bases). Deletions cut 0 bases from V and 6 bases from J, with 9 bases between. CDR1 is SGHDN and CDR2 is FVKESK in the germline V gene. This CDR3 spans 13 amino acids. CDR3 nucleotide sequence: TGTGCCAGCAGCCAAGATGCGGGCGTCGAGCAGTACTTC. Amino acids: CASSQDAGVEQYF.

This clonotype was recorded many times. V and J are TRBV6-2 or TRBV6-3 and TRBJ1-5, with D perhaps TRBD1 (5 bases). V lost 2 bases to trimming and J lost 7 bases, with 24 bases between them. The CDR3 consists of 18 residues. Germline assignment: CDR1 MNHEY and CDR2 SVGEGT. Here the CDR3 reads CASSYPSQERGRRQPQHF. CDR3 DNA: TGTGCCAGCAGTTACCCCTCACAGGAAAGGGGCAGGAGGCAGCCCCAGCATTTT.

This clonotype occurred many times. The DNA for the CDR3 is TGTGCCAGCAGCCAAGTACGGACCTACAATGAGCAGTTCTTC. It encodes CASSQVRTYNEQFF. This sequence joins TRBV4-2 and TRBJ2-1; D is unresolved. The germline gives CDR1 LGHNA, CDR2 YNFKEQ. Deletions cut 1 base from V and 2 bases from J, with 6 bases between. CDR3 length equals 14 residues.

V is TRBV6-5 and J is TRBJ2-3; 9 positions agree with TRBD2. CDR1 is MNHEY, CDR2 SVGAGI, per germline. The CDR3 is 17 residues long. V shed 6 bases and J 1 base; nucleotides not matched to a gene: 11. The DNA of the CDR3 is TGTGCCAGCAGGTTGAGCGGGGGGACCTTTCGCACAGATACGCAGTATTTT. Translation gives CASRLSGGTFRTDTQYF.

This clonotype was seen repeatedly, ten times or more. V is TRBV29-1 and J is TRBJ1-1; D remains ambiguous. CDR1 and CDR2 from the germline V gene are SQVTM and ANQGSEA. With 6 bases removed from V and 2 bases from J, the gap between germline ends came to 13 bases. This CDR3 has 13 amino acids. The CDR3: CSVAWQPNTEAFF. The CDR3 DNA follows: TGCAGCGTGGCGTGGCAGCCTAACACTGAAGCTTTCTTT.

This clonotype was counted at least ten times. The chain is built from TRBV9 and TRBJ2-7, with D unclear. CDR3 length: 13 amino acids. The ends were cut back, 3 bases at V and 3 bases at J, with 10 bases in the middle. The germline V gene encodes CDR1 SGDLS and CDR2 YYNGEE. The CDR3 DNA reads as TGTGCCAGCAGCGGGGGAAAGCGCTACGAGCAGTACTTC. Its protein is CASSGGKRYEQYF.

At least ten counts were recorded for this clonotype. The chain has TRBV5-4 and TRBJ2-7, with 9 bases identical to TRBD1. Germline V lookup: CDR1 SGHNT, CDR2 YYREEE (reference sequence). J was trimmed by 2 bases and V by 3 bases; bases with no gene match: 6. The CDR3 runs 15 residues. CDR3: CASSSEGQGTYEQYF. The CDR3 DNA reads as TGTGCCAGCAGCTCCGAGGGACAGGGTACCTACGAGCAGTACTTC.

This chain links TRBV7-2 with TRBJ2-7, with 7 bases matching TRBD1. V was clipped by 4 bases and J by 5 bases; unmatched bases: 11. This CDR3 has 15 amino acids. The germline gives CDR1 SGHTA, CDR2 FQGNSA. CDR3 sequence reads: CASSSAGTAGNEQYF. DNA for the CDR3: TGTGCCAGCAGCTCCGCAGGGACAGCCGGCAACGAGCAGTACTTC.

This clonotype was picked up many times. The rearrangement joins TRBV6-6 to TRBJ2-3; TRBD2 agrees at 8 bases. Looked up from germline, CDR1 is MNHNY and CDR2 is SVGAGI (reference sequence). The CDR3 has 16 amino acids. V was pared by 2 bases and J by 5 bases, with 9 bases of the junction left unmatched. CDR3 sequence reads: CASSYRTGGPGDTQYF. The CDR3, as DNA: TGTGCCAGCAGTTACAGGACGGGGGGGCCCGGAGATACGCAGTATTTT.

A remark on this clonotype: One junction end does not reproduce the germline sequence, and a read error may be involved. The V and J genes are TRBV5-3 and TRBJ1-2, with 7 bases that match TRBD1. TRBV5-3 is reported as an ORF; its role is uncertain. The length of the CDR3 is 19 residues. The CDR3 DNA is TGTGCCAGCAGCTTGGGGACGGACAGGACGCTGGGACTAGGCTGTGGCTACACCTTC. Protein sequence: CASSLGTDRTLGLGCGYTF.